These 11 T cell receptor beta chains share one sample of origin, sequenced in a study of human T cells and chemical hapten exposure (dated by TCRdb to the early 2020s). The intended sense of this specimen's time point label: pre-sensitization, week 0. In the paper's terms, the treatment or condition label means: therapeutic diphenylcyclopropenone sensitization with weekly scalp DPC. The library was generated by RACE. Instrument used: NextSeq 500. The raw public reads went through TCRdb reprocessing: fastp at Q25, MiXCR clone calling, in-frame beta chains kept. Each record represents a unique CDR3 protein, reported with the most common genes and DNA among its rows. This sample comprises approximately 400,000 distinct CDR3 sequences, about 5.1% of them detected only once. Of the sample, 2% to 3% is held by the ten largest clones. Sequencing used whole blood, obtained in connection with sensitization to the hapten diphenylcyclopropenone (DPC). The origin of the receptors is a woman aged 50 to 60 with alopecia areata. Some clones in this sample may be carry-over from other donors' samples.

This clonotype was counted only a few times. V is TRBV12-3 or TRBV12-4 and J is TRBJ2-3; D might be TRBD1 (5 bases). This CDR3 spans 16 amino acids. The V end was cut by 1 base, the J end by 4 bases, with 15 bases between. CDR3 region: CASSLGAGARADTQYF. The DNA of the CDR3 is TGTGCCAGCAGTTTAGGCGCAGGAGCCAGGGCAGATACGCAGTATTTT.

This clonotype has at least ten counts. This sequence joins TRBV18 and TRBJ2-1; tentatively, D is TRBD1 or TRBD2 (6 bases each). Deletions cut 3 bases from V and 9 bases from J, with 18 bases between. CDR3 length equals 15 residues. The germline CDR1 and CDR2 sequences are KGHSH and LQKENI. The CDR3 DNA reads as TGTGCCAGCTCACCGGCTCGGGGGCAAGGGGGTGAGCAGTTCTTC. Protein product: CASSPARGQGGEQFF.

This clonotype was detected ten times or more. This chain links TRBV2 with TRBJ2-3; 7 bases agree with TRBD2. The germline CDR1 and CDR2 sequences are SNHLY and FYNNEI. J gave up 5 bases and V 11 bases, and 10 bases lay outside the gene matches. This CDR3 comprises 13 residues. For the CDR3, the DNA is TGTGCCCAGCGGCGGGAGCGTGGAGATACGCAGTATTTT. Protein sequence: CAQRRERGDTQYF.

The rearrangement joins TRBV12-3 or TRBV12-4 to TRBJ2-7, with TRBD2 matching over 12 bases. The CDR3 loop spans 13 amino acids. J lost 6 bases, V lost 5 bases, and 2 bases had no gene match. CDR3 region: CASSVTSGSEQYF. The CDR3 DNA sequence: TGTGCCAGCAGTGTGACTAGCGGGAGCGAGCAGTACTTC.

The chain recombines TRBV3-1 with TRBJ1-1, with D possibly TRBD1 on 5 matching bases. Germline assignment: CDR1 LGHDT and CDR2 YNNKEL (reference sequence). V gave up 4 bases and J gave up 5 bases, with 14 bases separating them. The CDR3 totals 14 residues. CDR3 bases: TGTGCCAGCAGCCGCCTGGAGGGGAGAACTGAAGCTTTCTTT. Residues: CASSRLEGRTEAFF.

This clonotype was seen ten or more times. This chain links TRBV15 with TRBJ2-1; D is perhaps TRBD1 (5 bases). Germline V gene data show CDR1 as LNHNV and CDR2 as YYDKDF (reference sequence). Trimming removed 3 bases at V and 9 bases at J, with 18 bases between. The CDR3 sequence is 15 residues long. The CDR3, as DNA: TGTGCCACCAGCAGCCCCTATATGGGGCGCGGTGAGCAGTTCTTC. Amino acids: CATSSPYMGRGEQFF.

In this sample, this clonotype turned up a few times. DNA for the CDR3: TGTGCCAGCAGCAAGGACACTAATGAAAAACTGTTTTTT. Protein: CASSKDTNEKLFF. The V and J genes are TRBV5-4 and TRBJ1-4; D call uncertain. The germline V gene has CDR1 SGHNT and CDR2 YYREEE (reference sequence). The V end was cut by 4 bases, the J end by 2 bases, with 6 bases between. The CDR3 extends over 13 amino acids.

This clonotype was counted ten times or more. The chain combines TRBV6-5 with TRBJ2-7, with 9 bases fitting TRBD1. CDR1 is MNHEY, CDR2 SVGAGI, per germline. The CDR3 consists of 13 residues. V lost 7 bases and J lost 5; bases outside the gene matches: 6. The chain's CDR3 is CASTYRTGDEQYF. The CDR3 nucleotides are TGTGCCAGCACCTACAGGACAGGGGACGAGCAGTACTTC.

This chain joins TRBV6-2 or TRBV6-3 and TRBJ1-5; no clear D gene. The CDR3 consists of 15 residues. The V gene's germline CDR1 is MNHEY and CDR2 SVGEGT. V was shortened by 8 bases and J by 4 bases, with 18 bases between the two germline ends. The CDR3 here is CASGNRPVGNQPQHF. For the CDR3, the DNA is TGTGCCAGCGGGAACCGACCCGTTGGAAATCAGCCCCAGCATTTT.

This clonotype was recorded many times. The chain employs TRBV7-8 and TRBJ2-3; the D gene could be TRBD1 or TRBD2 (5 bases each). The CDR3 has 14 residues. With 5 bases removed from V and 0 bases from J, the gap between germline ends came to 9 bases. CDR1 and CDR2 (germline): SGHVS, FQNEAQ. DNA for the CDR3: TGTGCCAGCAGCCGGGGCTTTAGCACAGATACGCAGTATTTT. It is translated as CASSRGFSTDTQYF.

Only a few counts were recorded for this clonotype. V is TRBV4-3 and J is TRBJ2-2; TRBD1 matches 7 bases. Unmatched junction bases numbered 2, after V lost 4 bases and J lost 6 bases. Per germline, CDR1 LGHNA and CDR2 YSLEER. The CDR3 has 13 residues. CDR3 amino acids: CASSPQGSGELFF. CDR3 bases: TGCGCCAGCAGCCCACAGGGGTCCGGGGAGCTGTTTTTT.